Listed below are T cell receptor beta chains from one sample, sequenced in a study of lung T cells in sarcoidosis with Löfgren's syndrome. MiXCR was run by TCRdb on the reads, yielding one entry per CDR3 protein. The sample holds about 2,500 distinct CDR3 sequences; about 29% are singletons and the top ten take 8.5% to 10%. The source material was CD4+ T cells from PBMCs. These TCRs come from a human donor with sarcoidosis (Löfgren's syndrome or another form), or a control subject (not recorded which). The CDR3 runs from the conserved cysteine through the conserved F or W. The D gene is left open where the match is weak. The listing skips clone size in some rows; elsewhere it reads once, few, many or a size class.

size	V	D	J	DNA	CDR3
medium-sized	TRBV2	-	TRBJ1-5	TGTGCCAGCAGTGATTTCCAGGGAGGTCAGCCCCAGCATTTT	CASSDFQGGQPQHF
medium-sized	TRBV18	-	TRBJ1-4	TGTGCCAGCTCCCAAGGAAGCGAAAAACTGTTTTTT	CASSQGSEKLFF
medium-sized	TRBV20-1	-	TRBJ1-1	TGCAGTGCTAATAGCAGGAGCACTGAAGCTTTCTTT	CSANSRSTEAFF
-	TRBV28	TRBD2	TRBJ2-7	TGTGCCGGCAGTTCCATGGTGGTAGCGGGAGCCTACGAGCAGTACTTC	CAGSSMVVAGAYEQYF
-	TRBV6-2/TRBV6-3	TRBD2	TRBJ2-1	TGCGCCAGCAAGCGGGGGAGCTCCTACGATGAGCAGTTCTTC	CASKRGSSYDEQFF
large	TRBV27	-	TRBJ1-2	TGTGCCAGCAGACAATATGTAGAGTCAGGTGGCTACACCTTC	CASRQYVESGGYTF
medium-sized	TRBV24-1	TRBD2	TRBJ2-1	TGTGCCACCAGTGATATGACTAGCGGGAGGGCCTTTGAGCAGTTCTTC	CATSDMTSGRAFEQFF
large	TRBV6-1	TRBD1	TRBJ1-5	TGTGCCAGCAGCGGGGGACAGTGGAGCAATCAGCCCCAGCATTTT	CASSGGQWSNQPQHF
-	TRBV20-1	-	TRBJ2-5	TGCAGTGCTACTTTACAAGAGACCCAGTATTTC	CSATLQETQYF
large	TRBV27	-	TRBJ2-3	TGTGCCAGCAGTTTAAGGAGCACAGATACGCAGTATTTT	CASSLRSTDTQYF
-	TRBV27	TRBD2	TRBJ2-3	TGTGCCAGCAGTCGACCGGGACTAGCTATAGATACACAGTATTTT	CASSRPGLAIDTQYF
few	TRBV5-6	-	TRBJ2-3	TGTGCCAGCAGCTTGTCATTTAAGCTACCGGTGGAAGATACGCAGTATTTT	CASSLSFKLPVEDTQYF
medium-sized	TRBV4-2	-	TRBJ2-2	TGTGCCAGCAGCCAGAACACCGGGGAGCTGTTTTTT	CASSQNTGELFF
-	TRBV29-1	-	TRBJ2-1	TGCAGCGTTGGCGATGAGCAGTTCTTC	CSVGDEQFF
medium-sized	TRBV2	TRBD2	TRBJ2-3	TGTGCCAGCAGAAGGACTAGCGGGAGCCACGGGGATACGCAGTATTTT	CASRRTSGSHGDTQYF
medium-sized	TRBV20-1	TRBD2	TRBJ2-1	TGCAGTGCTCCTGGACTAGCTAACAATGAGCAGTTCTTC	CSAPGLANNEQFF
large	TRBV27	TRBD2	TRBJ2-1	TGTGCCAGCAGTGCCCGGACTAGCGGGAATATCTACAATGAGCAGTTCTTC	CASSARTSGNIYNEQFF
-	TRBV27	-	TRBJ1-4	TGTGCCAGCAGTCCAAGTCGCATGGGGGAAAAGCTGTTTTTT	CASSPSRMGEKLFF
-	TRBV29-1	-	TRBJ2-3	TGCAGCGTCTACAGGGAGAGGGGTACGCGGTATTTT	CSVYRERGTRYF
large	TRBV6-6	-	TRBJ2-7	TGTGCCAGCAGTTACCGGGACTCCTACGAGCAGTACTTC	CASSYRDSYEQYF
medium-sized	TRBV20-1	-	TRBJ1-3	TGCAGTGCTAGAGATGCCGGACCTGGAAACACCATATATTTT	CSARDAGPGNTIYF
medium-sized	TRBV2	TRBD1	TRBJ1-6	TGTGCCAGCAGTGAGTCGGACAGGGCAAATTCACCCCTCCACTTT	CASSESDRANSPLHF
medium-sized	TRBV14	-	TRBJ2-3	TGTGCCAGCAGCCCCAAGCAAGATACGCAGTATTTT	CASSPKQDTQYF
medium-sized	TRBV7-6	-	TRBJ2-1	TGTGCCAGCAGCTTAAGAGGGCGGTACAATGAGCAGTTCTTC	CASSLRGRYNEQFF
-	TRBV20-1	-	TRBJ2-3	TGCAGTGCAAGAGGGGGCGCGGGAGTTGGGAGCACAGATACGCAGTATTTT	CSARGGAGVGSTDTQYF
medium-sized	TRBV28	TRBD1	TRBJ1-5	TGTGCCAGCAACGGACAGGGTAGCACTCAGCCCCAGCATTTT	CASNGQGSTQPQHF
medium-sized	TRBV4-1	-	TRBJ2-6	TGCGCCAGCAGCCAAGATTTGGAAGTCCTGACTTTC	CASSQDLEVLTF
-	TRBV30	TRBD2	TRBJ2-7	TGCGCCTGGAGTGTGGCCGGGACTAGCGTCTTC	CAWSVAGTSVF
-	TRBV27	TRBD2	TRBJ2-5	TGTGCCAGCAGTCAACTGGGAGGGCAGACCCAGTACTTC	CASSQLGGQTQYF
medium-sized	TRBV18	-	TRBJ2-1	TGTGCCAGCTCACCACCGATCGGGGGAAATGAGCAGTTCTTC	CASSPPIGGNEQFF
medium-sized	TRBV2	-	TRBJ2-5	TGTGCCAGCAGTGTGCAGGGGAAGGGAGAGACCCAGTACTTC	CASSVQGKGETQYF
medium-sized	TRBV4-2	TRBD2	TRBJ2-1	TGTGCCAGCAGCCAGGGACGCGGCGGGGGGGATGAGCAGTTCTTC	CASSQGRGGGDEQFF
medium-sized	TRBV20-1	-	TRBJ1-5	TGCAGTGCTAGAGGGACGGACTACAATCAGCCCCAGCATTTT	CSARGTDYNQPQHF
-	TRBV28	-	TRBJ1-2	TGTGCCAGCAGTTTATCCCAGAGCTATGGCTACGCCTTC	CASSLSQSYGYAF
-	TRBV20-1	-	TRBJ2-1	TGCAGTGCTAGGGGGGGGCGCAGTGGGCAGTTCTTC	CSARGGRSGQFF
medium-sized	TRBV7-9	-	TRBJ2-2	TGTGCCAGCAGCAGATCCGGGACTCCTAGGTCCGGGGAGCTGTTTTTT	CASSRSGTPRSGELFF
medium-sized	TRBV24-1	-	TRBJ2-1	TGTGCCACCTCCCCCACTCACGCCCCGTACAATGAGCAGTTCTTC	CATSPTHAPYNEQFF
medium-sized	TRBV28	TRBD2	TRBJ2-1	TGTGCCAGCAGTTTTTATAGCGGGAGGTACTATGAGCAGTTCTTC	CASSFYSGRYYEQFF
-	TRBV4-1	-	TRBJ1-1	TGCGCCAGCGACCACTCCAGGGGGAACACTGAAGCTTTCTTT	CASDHSRGNTEAFF
few	TRBV6-5	-	TRBJ1-1	TGTGCCAGCCGAGGAGGGCCCAACACTGAAGCTTTCTTT	CASRGGPNTEAFF
-	TRBV20-1	TRBD2	TRBJ2-7	TGCAGTGCTACCTCAGCGGGAATATCGGAAGGGCAGTACTTC	CSATSAGISEGQYF
-	TRBV20-1	-	TRBJ2-3	TGCAGTGCTGGTAATCCCGGACAGTGCACAGATACGCAGTATTTT	CSAGNPGQCTDTQYF
many	TRBV19	-	TRBJ2-3	TGTGCCAGTAGTATGATGAGGACAGTCAAGGATACGCAGTATTTT	CASSMMRTVKDTQYF
large	TRBV28	-	TRBJ2-1	TGTGCCAGCAGTTTATACGGTGAGCAGTTCTTC	CASSLYGEQFF
medium-sized	TRBV4-1	-	TRBJ2-7	TGCGCCAGCAGCCAAGATCCGACCTTTGCTGCCTACGAGCAGTACTTC	CASSQDPTFAAYEQYF
large	TRBV7-2	-	TRBJ2-3	TGTGCCAGCAGCCGAAGTCGAGATACGCAGTATTTT	CASSRSRDTQYF
large	TRBV20-1	-	TRBJ1-2	TGCAGTGCGATGGTTGAAGGGGACTATGGCTACACCTTC	CSAMVEGDYGYTF